One sample yielded the 6 T cell receptor beta chains listed below, sequenced in a study of monozygotic twins with inflammatory bowel disease. TCRdb re-called the 5' RACE reads and catalogs CDR3 proteins one per entry, DNA excluded. The sample includes a few hundred thousand distinct CDR3 sequences. Sequenced material: blood. The receptors were gathered from a human donor with ulcerative colitis or Crohn's disease, or a healthy co-twin of an affected twin (not recorded which).

The chain is built from TRBV27 and TRBJ2-7; the TCRdb call, TRBD1, lacks DNA for checking. CDR1 and CDR2 (germline): MNHEY, SMNVEV (reference sequence). There are 13 residues in the CDR3. The CDR3 region is CASSLLGGSEQYF.

The chain uses TRBV12-3 or TRBV12-4 and TRBJ1-3; TCRdb proposes TRBD1, but this gene call is untestable without DNA. The CDR3 has 16 amino acids. CDR3 residues: CASSRGGGGALNTIYF.

The chain is built from TRBV20-1 and TRBJ2-2; checking the TCRdb D call of TRBD1 is not possible without DNA. The CDR3 is 16 residues long. CDR1 and CDR2 from the germline V gene are DFQATT and SNEGSKA (reference sequence). This CDR3 is CSAQGSGTGKVGELFF.

The gene calls are TRBV12-1 and TRBJ2-4; absent DNA, TCRdb's TRBD2 call cannot be checked. TRBV12-1 is tagged as a pseudogene. The CDR3 has 14 residues. CDR3 in amino acids: CASWPPLAKNIQYF.

The rearrangement uses TRBV5-1 and TRBJ2-1; TCRdb returns TRBD2, unconfirmable since there is no DNA. The germline V gene encodes CDR1 SGHRS and CDR2 YFSETQ. The CDR3 loop spans 14 amino acids. CDR3 region: CASSSGDFFYEQFF.

The V gene is TRBV5-1, the J gene TRBJ1-1; TCRdb calls TRBD1, which cannot be checked without DNA. The germline V gene encodes CDR1 SGHRS and CDR2 YFSETQ. The CDR3 has 14 residues. The CDR3 sequence is CASSLTGGTTEAFF.